This TCR beta chain stems from a study of cytomegalovirus exposure and HLA in healthy donors. Clones were read by immunoSEQ multiplex PCR, and TCRdb kept only the in-frame ones, dropping some. There are 150,000 or so clones in the sample; 85% to 90% occur only once, and about 9.9% lies in the top ten. Comment on this clone: Its antigen is as yet unknown.

Trimming removed 2 bases from V and 6 bases from J, with 7 bases in between. CDR1 is SGHVS, CDR2 FQNEAQ, per germline. CDR3 size: 13 residues. Whole-study results and caveats: Reports described diagnosis of cytomegalovirus status by the classifier as highly specific and sensitive. There were under 200 TCR beta chains listed as cytomegalovirus-associated. The TCR clusters that emerged in the first cohort tended, a later analysis found, to co-occur in the approximately 130 validation repertoires.

The sample was PBMCs. This sequence originates from a young woman in good health and CMV-seropositive. The rearrangement links TRBV7-8 to TRBJ1-4; a possible D gene is TRBD1 (5 bases). CDR3 region: CASSLRGDEKLFF. CDR3 DNA: TGTGCCAGCAGCTTACGGGGGGATGAAAAACTGTTTTTT.